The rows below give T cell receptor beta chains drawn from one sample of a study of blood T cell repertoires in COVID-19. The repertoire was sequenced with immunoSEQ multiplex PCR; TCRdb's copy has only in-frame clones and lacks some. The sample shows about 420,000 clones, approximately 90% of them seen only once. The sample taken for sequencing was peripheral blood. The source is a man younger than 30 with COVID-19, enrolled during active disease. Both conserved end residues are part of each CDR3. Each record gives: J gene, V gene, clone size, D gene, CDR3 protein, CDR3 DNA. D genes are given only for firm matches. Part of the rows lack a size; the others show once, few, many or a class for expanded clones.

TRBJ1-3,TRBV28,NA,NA,CASSLSEYSGNTIYF,TGTGCCAGCAGTTTATCCGAGTATTCTGGAAACACCATATATTTT
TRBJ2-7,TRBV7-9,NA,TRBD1,CVSSPGTGSYEQYF,TGTGTCAGCTCCCCCGGGACAGGCTCCTACGAGCAGTACTTC
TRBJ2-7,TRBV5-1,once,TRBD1,CASSLAVGQPYEQYF,TGCGCCAGCAGCTTGGCAGTGGGACAGCCCTACGAGCAGTACTTC
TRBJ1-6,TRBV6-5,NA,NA,CASSYSTPYNSPLHF,TGTGCCAGCAGTTACTCCACACCTTATAATTCACCCCTCCACTTT
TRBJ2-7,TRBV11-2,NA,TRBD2,CASSLDFRSGGAYEQYF,TGTGCCAGCAGCTTAGATTTCCGGAGCGGGGGAGCCTACGAGCAGTACTTC
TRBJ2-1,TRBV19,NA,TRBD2,CASSTTSGRAPEQFF,TGTGCCAGTAGTACCACTAGCGGGAGGGCCCCTGAGCAGTTCTTC
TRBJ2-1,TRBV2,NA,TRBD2,CASSQGLAGGNEQFF,TGTGCCAGCAGCCAAGGACTAGCGGGAGGAAATGAGCAGTTCTTC
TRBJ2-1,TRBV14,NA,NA,CASSHKISLYQLNFSYNEQFF,TGTGCCAGCAGCCACAAGATTTCCCTCTACCAACTGAATTTTTCCTACAATGAGCAGTTCTTC
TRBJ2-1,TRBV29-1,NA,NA,CSVTRDTYNEQFF,TGCAGCGTTACCCGGGACACCTACAATGAGCAGTTCTTC
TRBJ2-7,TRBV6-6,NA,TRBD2,CASSLAGESSYEQYF,TGTGCCAGCAGTCTAGCGGGAGAGAGCTCCTACGAGCAGTACTTC
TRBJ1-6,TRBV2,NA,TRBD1,CASSRQGDGSPLHF,TGTGCCAGCAGCAGACAGGGGGACGGTTCACCCCTCCACTTT
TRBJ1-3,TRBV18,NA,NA,CASSPRLAAKSSGNTIYF,TGTGCCAGCTCACCTAGGTTGGCGGCGAAAAGCTCTGGAAACACCATATATTTT
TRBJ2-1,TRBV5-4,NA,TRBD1,CASSPRDRGHNEQFF,TGTGCCAGCAGCCCCCGGGACAGGGGCCACAATGAGCAGTTCTTC
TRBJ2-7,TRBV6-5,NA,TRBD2,CASSYGKRGYEQYF,TGTGCCAGCAGTTACGGGAAGCGGGGCTACGAGCAGTACTTC
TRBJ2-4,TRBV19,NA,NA,CASSIGRGTAKNIQYF,TGTGCCAGTAGTATAGGCAGGGGTACAGCCAAAAACATTCAGTACTTC